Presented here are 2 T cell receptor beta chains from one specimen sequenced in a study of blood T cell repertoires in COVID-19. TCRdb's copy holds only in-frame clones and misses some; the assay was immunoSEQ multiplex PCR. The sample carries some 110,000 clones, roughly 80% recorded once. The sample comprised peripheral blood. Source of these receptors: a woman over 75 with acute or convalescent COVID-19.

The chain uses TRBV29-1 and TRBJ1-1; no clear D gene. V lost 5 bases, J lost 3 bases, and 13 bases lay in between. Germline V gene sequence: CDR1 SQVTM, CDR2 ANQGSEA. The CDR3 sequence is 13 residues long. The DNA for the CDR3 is TGCAGCGTTTGGTCCGGTCGGTACACTGAAGCTTTCTTT. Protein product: CSVWSGRYTEAFF.

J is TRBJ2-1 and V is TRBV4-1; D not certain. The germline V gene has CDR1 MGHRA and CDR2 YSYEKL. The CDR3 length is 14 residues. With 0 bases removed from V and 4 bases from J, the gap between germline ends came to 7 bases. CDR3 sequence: CASSQDRTYNEQFF. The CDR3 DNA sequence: TGCGCCAGCAGCCAAGATCGAACATACAATGAGCAGTTCTTC.